This T cell receptor beta chain was documented in a study of breast tumors, draining lymph nodes, adjacent tissues. Germline V lookup: CDR1 DFQATT, CDR2 SNEGSKA (reference sequence). Between the trimmed V and J ends, which lost 3 bases and 0 bases, there was a span of 12 bases. The CDR3 totals 14 residues. This clonotype was recorded many times. MiXCR, applied by TCRdb to the multiplex PCR reads, yields one record per CDR3 protein. This table has approximately 210,000 distinct CDR3 sequences, around 35% appearing once. The lymph nodes were axillary draining lymph nodes from breast cancer patients. V and J are TRBV20-1 and TRBJ2-7; D perhaps matches TRBD2 (5 bases). The sequence derives from a female donor with breast cancer. Some clones in this sample may be carry-over from other donors' samples. The source material was axillary lymph node tissue. CDR3 protein: CSASSAGISYEQYF. CDR3 nucleotide sequence: TGCAGTGCTAGTTCGGCGGGTATCTCCTACGAGCAGTACTTC.